Given below is one T cell receptor (beta chain) in context. In the study's own analysis: Nucleated cell number was recorded as an estimate derived from reference gene primer amplification. Only in-frame clones appear in the TCRdb table, and some are missing; sequencing was by immunoSEQ multiplex PCR. That table furnishes V, J and clone size, whereas the DNA furnished D and trimming. The profile covers approximately 490,000 clones, with roughly nine tenths appearing a single time and around 0.7% taken by the ten largest. This entry is derived from a study of blood T cell repertoires in COVID-19. At the level of the study: Specimens from acute and convalescent COVID-19 originated in the United States, Italy and Spain.

CDR3 length: 14 residues. Participant-reported clinical history was the basis for cohort assignment. Donors in Cohort 3 who had recovered were those with two negative PCRs, healthcare professional clearance, or resolution of their symptoms. V usage is TRBV21-1 and J usage is TRBJ1-2; TRBD1, as called in the table, went unchecked against the DNA. TRBV21-1 is deemed a pseudogene. The material sequenced was PBMCs or T cells enriched from blood (not recorded which). This clonotype was obtained from a woman under 30 who had recovered from COVID-19. Here the CDR3 DNA reads TGTGCCAGCAGCAAAGAGGGGCAGGAGTATGGCTACACCTTC. It translates to CASSKEGQEYGYTF.